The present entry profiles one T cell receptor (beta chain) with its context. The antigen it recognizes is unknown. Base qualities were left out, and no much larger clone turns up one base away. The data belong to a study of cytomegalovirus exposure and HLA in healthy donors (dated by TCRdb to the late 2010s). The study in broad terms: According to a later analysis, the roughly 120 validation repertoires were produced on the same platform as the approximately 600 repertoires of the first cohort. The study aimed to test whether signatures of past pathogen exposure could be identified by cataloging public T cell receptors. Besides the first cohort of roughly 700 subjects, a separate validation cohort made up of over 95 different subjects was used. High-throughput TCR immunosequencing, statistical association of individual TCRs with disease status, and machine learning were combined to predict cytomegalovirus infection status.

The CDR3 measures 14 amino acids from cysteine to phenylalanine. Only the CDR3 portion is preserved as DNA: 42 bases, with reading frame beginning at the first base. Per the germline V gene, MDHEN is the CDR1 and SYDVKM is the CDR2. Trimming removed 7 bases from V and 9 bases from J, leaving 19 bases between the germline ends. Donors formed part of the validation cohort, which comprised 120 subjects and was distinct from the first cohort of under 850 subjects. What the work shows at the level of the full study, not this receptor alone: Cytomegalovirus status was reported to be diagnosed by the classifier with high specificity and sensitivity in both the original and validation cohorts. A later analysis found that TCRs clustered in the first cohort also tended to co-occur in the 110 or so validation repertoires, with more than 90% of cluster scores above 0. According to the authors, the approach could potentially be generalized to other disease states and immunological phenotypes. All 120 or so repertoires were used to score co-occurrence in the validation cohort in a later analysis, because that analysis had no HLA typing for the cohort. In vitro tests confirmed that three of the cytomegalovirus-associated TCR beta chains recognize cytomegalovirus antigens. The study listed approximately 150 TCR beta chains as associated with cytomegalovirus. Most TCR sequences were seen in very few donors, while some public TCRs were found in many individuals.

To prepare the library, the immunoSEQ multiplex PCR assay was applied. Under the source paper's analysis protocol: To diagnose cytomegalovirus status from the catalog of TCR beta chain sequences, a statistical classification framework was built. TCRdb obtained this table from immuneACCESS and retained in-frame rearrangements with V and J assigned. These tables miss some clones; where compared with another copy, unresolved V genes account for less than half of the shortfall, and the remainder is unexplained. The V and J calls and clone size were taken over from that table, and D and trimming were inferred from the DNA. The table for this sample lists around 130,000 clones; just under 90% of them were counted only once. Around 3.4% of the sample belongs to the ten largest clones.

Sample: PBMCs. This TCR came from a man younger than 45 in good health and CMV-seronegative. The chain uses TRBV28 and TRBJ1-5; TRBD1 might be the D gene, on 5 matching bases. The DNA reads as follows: TGTGCCAGCACCCTAGGGGTCGACAGAGCGCCCCAGCATTTT. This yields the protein CASTLGVDRAPQHF.